The sequence of this T cell receptor (beta chain) was determined in a study of regulatory T cells in long-lasting Graves disease. Through Arm-PCR of CDR3 regions and iRepertoire HTBI primers, TCR beta libraries were built. One entry per CDR3 protein results from TCRdb running MiXCR on the multiplex PCR reads. This table holds a few hundred thousand distinct CDR3 sequences, 15% to 20% found once. V lost 0 bases, J lost 2 bases, and 12 bases lay in between. Germline CDR1 reads DFQATT; CDR2 reads SNEGSKA (reference sequence). The length of the CDR3 is 15 residues. Time point specified: newly diagnosed GD, antithyroid drugs for less than 3 months. Isolated PBMC RNA provided the starting material for the TCR library. Study findings and constraints: Those with persistent disease had in common more public clonotypes (roughly 3,000) than new patients (about 970). Thyroid tissue went unstudied; only peripheral blood was examined.

This clonotype was observed at least ten times. The antigen is not known. The receptor was derived from a female donor with Graves disease. The chain couples TRBV20-1 to TRBJ2-3; possibly TRBD2 for D (6 bases). The source material was peripheral blood mononuclear cells (PBMCs), sampled at new diagnosis, from a patient treated with antithyroid drugs. The CDR3 DNA reads as TGCAGTGCTAGAGATGGGGCGGGGTTCACAGATACGCAGTATTTT. Amino acid sequence: CSARDGAGFTDTQYF.